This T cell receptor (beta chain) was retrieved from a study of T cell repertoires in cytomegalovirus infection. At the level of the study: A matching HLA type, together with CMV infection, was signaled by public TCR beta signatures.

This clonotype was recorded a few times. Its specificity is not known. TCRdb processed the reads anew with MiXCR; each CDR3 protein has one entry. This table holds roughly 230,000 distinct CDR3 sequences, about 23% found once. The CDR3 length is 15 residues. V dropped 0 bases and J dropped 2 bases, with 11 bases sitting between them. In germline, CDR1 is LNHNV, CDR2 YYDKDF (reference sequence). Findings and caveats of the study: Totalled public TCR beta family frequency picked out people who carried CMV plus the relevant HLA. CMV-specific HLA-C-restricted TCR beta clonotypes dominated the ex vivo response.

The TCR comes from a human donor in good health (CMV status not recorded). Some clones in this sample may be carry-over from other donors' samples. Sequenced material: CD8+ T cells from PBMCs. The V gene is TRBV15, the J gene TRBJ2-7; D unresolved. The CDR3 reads CATSRDRSAPYEQYF. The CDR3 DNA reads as TGTGCCACCAGCAGAGATCGGTCAGCCCCCTACGAGCAGTACTTC.